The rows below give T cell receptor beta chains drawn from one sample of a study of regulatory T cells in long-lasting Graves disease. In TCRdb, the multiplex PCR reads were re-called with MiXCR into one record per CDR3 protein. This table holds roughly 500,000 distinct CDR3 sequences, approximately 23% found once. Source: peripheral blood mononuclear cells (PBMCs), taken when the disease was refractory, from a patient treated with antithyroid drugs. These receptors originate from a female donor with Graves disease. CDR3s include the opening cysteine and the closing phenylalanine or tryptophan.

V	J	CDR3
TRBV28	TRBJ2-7	CASRKTGNVDEQYF
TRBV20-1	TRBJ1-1	CSARDQGEAFF
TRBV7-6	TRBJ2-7	CASSLGASSYEQYF
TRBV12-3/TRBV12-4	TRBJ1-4	CASNPSGFGEKLFF
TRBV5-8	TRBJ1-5	CASSLAYGVRPQHF
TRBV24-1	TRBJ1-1	CATSDYLGSEAFF
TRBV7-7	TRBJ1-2	CASSLGDRASDGYTF
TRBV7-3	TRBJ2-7	CASPTVHEQYF
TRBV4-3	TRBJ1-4	CASSTGQGLNEKLFF
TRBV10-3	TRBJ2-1	CAITTSWTGSYNEQFF
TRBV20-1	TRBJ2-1	CSARLAGLYNEQFF
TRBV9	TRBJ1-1	CASSVGRQEKANTEAFF
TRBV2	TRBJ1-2	CASSEISDFYGYTF
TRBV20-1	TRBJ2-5	CSAEWDYAETQYF
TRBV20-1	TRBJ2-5	CSALNNQGQGVQEAQYF
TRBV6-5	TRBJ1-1	CASSYWGPGRGNTEAFF
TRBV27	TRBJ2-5	CASSMSLRHRGVETQYF
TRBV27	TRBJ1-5	CASRMMGNQPQHF
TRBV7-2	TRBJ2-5	CASRKQGGQETQYF
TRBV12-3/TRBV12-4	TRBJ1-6	CASSSTGNSPLHF
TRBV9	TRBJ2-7	CASNVTSSYEQYF
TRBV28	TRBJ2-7	CASSLSSSLYEQYF
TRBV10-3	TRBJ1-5	CATSEGQPQHF
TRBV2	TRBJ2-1	CASSRKALAPGGSYNEQFF
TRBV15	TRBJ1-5	CATSINLNRVQPQHF
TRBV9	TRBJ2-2	CASSVVAGDTGELFF
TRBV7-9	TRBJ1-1	CASSLPFTEAFF
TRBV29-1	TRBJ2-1	CSVFQYEFNEQFF
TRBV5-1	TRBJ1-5	CASRPNQGQPQHF
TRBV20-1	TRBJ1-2	CSANSGTGGDGYTF
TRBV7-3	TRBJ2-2	CASSLWPANTGELFF
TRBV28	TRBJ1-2	CASSAGQFTNYGYTF
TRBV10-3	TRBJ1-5	CAISESLGMEPQHF
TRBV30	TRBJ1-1	CAWGQDRGMNTEAFF
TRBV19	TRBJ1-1	CATQVPGLNTEAFF
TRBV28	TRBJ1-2	CASSPRGKGRIYGYTF
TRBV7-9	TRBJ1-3	CASSRGTGNTIYF
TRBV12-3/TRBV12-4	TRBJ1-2	CASSFVRRDHGYTF
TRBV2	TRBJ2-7	CASRAQPNSYEQYF
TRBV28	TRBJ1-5	CASSFRLGGNQPQHF
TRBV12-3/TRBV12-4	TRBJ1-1	CASNPEKVNTEAFF
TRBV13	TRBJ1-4	CASSLGTTPNEKLFF
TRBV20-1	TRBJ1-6	CSAGTGQMDNSPLHF
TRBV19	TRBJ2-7	CASSLSVAGEYEQYF
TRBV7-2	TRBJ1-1	CASSLGLSGQRNTEAFF
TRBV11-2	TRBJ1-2	CASSLSENYGYTF
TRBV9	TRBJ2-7	CASSAGTGGEQYF
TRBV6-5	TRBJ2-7	CASSYSGSYEQYF
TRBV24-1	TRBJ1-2	CATSGPTQRGNYGYTF
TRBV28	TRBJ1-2	CASSLIIGNGYTF
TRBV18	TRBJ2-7	CASSPGQENYEQYF
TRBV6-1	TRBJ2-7	CASSPIYEQYF
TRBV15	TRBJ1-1	CATSSRALNTEAFF